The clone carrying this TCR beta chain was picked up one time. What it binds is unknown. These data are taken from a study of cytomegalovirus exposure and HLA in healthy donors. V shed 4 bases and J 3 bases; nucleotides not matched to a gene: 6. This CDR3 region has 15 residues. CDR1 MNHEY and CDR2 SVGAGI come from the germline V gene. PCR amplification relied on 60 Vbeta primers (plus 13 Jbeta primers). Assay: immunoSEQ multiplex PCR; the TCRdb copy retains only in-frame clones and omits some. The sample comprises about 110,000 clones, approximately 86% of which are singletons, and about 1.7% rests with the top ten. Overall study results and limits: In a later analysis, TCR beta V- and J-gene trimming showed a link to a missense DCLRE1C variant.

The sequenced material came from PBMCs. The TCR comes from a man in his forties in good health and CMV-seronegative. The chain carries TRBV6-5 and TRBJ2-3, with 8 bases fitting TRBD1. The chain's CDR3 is CASSSDRGWTDTQYF. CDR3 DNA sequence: TGTGCCAGCAGTTCCGACAGGGGTTGGACAGATACGCAGTATTTT.